This T cell receptor (beta chain) comes out of a study of cytomegalovirus exposure and HLA in healthy donors. Study-level findings and limits: The study recorded 150 to 200 TCR beta chains that were cytomegalovirus-associated.

Per germline, CDR1 SEHNR and CDR2 FQNEAQ (reference sequence). The CDR3 loop spans 17 amino acids. V lost 3 bases and J lost 2; bases outside the gene matches: 9. The data were produced by immunoSEQ multiplex PCR, yet TCRdb's version contains in-frame clones alone and is incomplete. The sample contains approximately 150,000 clones, 91% of which appear only once. Worth noting for this clone: Antigen specificity is unknown.

The chain links TRBV7-9 to TRBJ2-3; 9 bases map to TRBD2. The sequence was collected from a young woman in good health and CMV-seropositive. The specimen sequenced was PBMCs. CDR3 DNA: TGTGCCAGCAGCTTGCCGCCAGCGGGAGGAAACACAGATACGCAGTATTTT. Its protein product is CASSLPPAGGNTDTQYF.